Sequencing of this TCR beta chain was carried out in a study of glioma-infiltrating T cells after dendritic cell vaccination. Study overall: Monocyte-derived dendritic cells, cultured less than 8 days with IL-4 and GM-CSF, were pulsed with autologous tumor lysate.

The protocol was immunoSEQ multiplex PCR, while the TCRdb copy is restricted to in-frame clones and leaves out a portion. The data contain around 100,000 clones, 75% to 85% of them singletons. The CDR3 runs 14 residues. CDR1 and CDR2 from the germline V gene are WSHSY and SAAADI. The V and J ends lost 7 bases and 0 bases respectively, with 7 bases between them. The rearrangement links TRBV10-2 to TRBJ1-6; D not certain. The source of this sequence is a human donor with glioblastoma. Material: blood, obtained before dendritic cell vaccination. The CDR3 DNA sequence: TGCGCCAGCAACCCTAGCTCCTATAATTCACCCCTCCACTTT. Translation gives CASNPSSYNSPLHF.